This TCR beta chain was identified in a study of radiotherapy plus CTLA-4 blockade in lung cancer. Whole-study context: Disease control was present in 30% to 35% of patients, and objective responses in less than 20%. Findings of the study overall: Expansion in blood of tumor-derived TCR clones was seen after radiotherapy plus ipilimumab.

Profiling relied on immunoSEQ multiplex PCR, and the TCRdb table lists in-frame clones only, not all of them. The data hold 81,000 or so clones, with roughly four fifths observed a single time. Comments on this clone: Its antigen is not known.

Patients with chemo-refractory metastatic non-small-cell lung cancer received focal radiation plus CTLA-4 blockade with ipilimumab. V was clipped by 10 bases and J by 6 bases, with 16 bases between them. This CDR3 comprises 13 residues. Germline V gene sequence: CDR1 LNHDA, CDR2 SQIVND (reference sequence). The sample consisted of peripheral blood, taken from a patient treated with radiotherapy plus ipilimumab. This chain uses TRBV19 with TRBJ2-1; D possibly corresponds to TRBD2 (5 bases). This sequence originates from a human donor with non-small cell lung cancer who had stable disease on radiotherapy plus ipilimumab. The CDR3 reads CATRDNRGNEQFF. The CDR3 nucleotides are TGTGCCACCCGGGATAACCGGGGCAATGAGCAGTTCTTC.